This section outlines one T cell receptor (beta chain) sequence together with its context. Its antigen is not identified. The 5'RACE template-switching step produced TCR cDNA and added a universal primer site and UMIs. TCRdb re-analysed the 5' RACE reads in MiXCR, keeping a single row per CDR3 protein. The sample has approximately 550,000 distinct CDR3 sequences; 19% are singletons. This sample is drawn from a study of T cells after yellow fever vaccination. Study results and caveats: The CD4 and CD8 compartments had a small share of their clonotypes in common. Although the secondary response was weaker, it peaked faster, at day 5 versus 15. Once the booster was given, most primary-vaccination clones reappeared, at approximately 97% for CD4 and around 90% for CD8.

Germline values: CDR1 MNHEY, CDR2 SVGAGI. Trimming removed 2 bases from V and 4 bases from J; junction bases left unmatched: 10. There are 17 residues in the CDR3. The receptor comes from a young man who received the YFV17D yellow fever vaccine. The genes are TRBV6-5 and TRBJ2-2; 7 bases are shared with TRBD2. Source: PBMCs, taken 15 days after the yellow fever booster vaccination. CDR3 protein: CASSYGFAGDSTGELFF. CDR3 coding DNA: TGTGCCAGCAGTTACGGGTTTGCGGGAGATAGCACCGGGGAGCTGTTTTTT.